One sample yielded the 24 T cell receptor beta chains listed below, sequenced in a study of cytomegalovirus exposure and HLA in healthy donors. The study ran its PCR with 60 Vbeta and 13 Jbeta primers. The data were produced by immunoSEQ multiplex PCR, yet TCRdb's version contains in-frame clones alone and is incomplete. The table lists more than 150,000 clones, about 80% of them singletons. The sequencing input was PBMCs. Source of these receptors: a man between 18 and 29 years old in good health and CMV-seronegative.

The chain couples TRBV5-1 to TRBJ1-1; D not certain. The CDR3 length is 13 residues. The germline gives CDR1 SGHRS, CDR2 YFSETQ. Trimming took 5 bases from V and 1 from J, leaving 9 bases between them. For the CDR3, the DNA is TGCGCCAGCAGTGATGGCGGGAACACTGAAGCTTTCTTT. Translated: CASSDGGNTEAFF.

This rearrangement joins TRBV11-1 to TRBJ2-3; possible D gene TRBD2, 5 bases. The length of the CDR3 is 16 residues. Trimming took off 8 bases at V and 5 bases at J, with 23 bases between the two ends. CDR1 and CDR2 (germline): SGHAT, FQDESV (reference sequence). The CDR3 sequence is CASGVVGEPSQDTQYF. For the CDR3, the DNA is TGTGCCAGCGGGGTGGTCGGGGAACCATCACAAGATACGCAGTATTTT.

The V gene is TRBV27, the J gene TRBJ2-7; a weak D match, TRBD1 (5 bases). V lost 4 bases and J 4 bases, leaving 20 bases between the germline ends. Germline CDR1 reads MNHEY; CDR2 reads SMNVEV (reference sequence). CDR3 length equals 16 residues. CDR3 sequence (DNA): TGTGCCAGCAGTTCGACCAGGGCGTTGGGGCTTTACGAGCAGTACTTC. The encoded protein is CASSSTRALGLYEQYF.

This chain links TRBV7-6 with TRBJ2-3; the D gene is possibly TRBD1 (5 bases). CDR1 and CDR2 (germline): SGHVS, FNYEAQ. Trimming shortened V by 1 base and J by 2 bases, and 19 bases separated the two germline ends. This CDR3 region has 18 residues. The chain's CDR3 is CASSLEGAMGFYTDTQYF. The DNA for the CDR3 is TGTGCCAGCAGCTTAGAAGGGGCAATGGGGTTTTACACAGATACGCAGTATTTT.

The chain uses TRBV27 and TRBJ1-1; D ambiguous. Germline V lookup: CDR1 MNHEY, CDR2 SMNVEV (reference sequence). The CDR3 covers 15 residues. Trimming left V 2 bases short and J 1 base short, with 11 bases between. The CDR3 region has the DNA TGTGCCAGCAGTTTAAGAGGGCATGCGAACACTGAAGCTTTCTTT. Translation gives CASSLRGHANTEAFF.

This chain uses TRBV7-9 with TRBJ2-1, with a weak D call TRBD2 (5 bases). V lost 5 bases and J 4 bases, leaving 9 bases between the germline ends. Looked up from germline, CDR1 is SEHNR and CDR2 is FQNEAQ (reference sequence). This CDR3 is built from 13 residues. In nucleotides, the CDR3 is TGTGCCAGCAGCGAGGGCTCATACAATGAGCAGTTCTTC. This gives the protein CASSEGSYNEQFF.

The V call is TRBV10-3, the J call TRBJ1-3, with D possibly TRBD1 on 5 matching bases. Germline CDR1 ENHRY, CDR2 SYGVKD. The length of the CDR3 is 15 residues. Trimming left V 8 bases short and J 4 bases short, with 18 bases between. In DNA form, the CDR3 reads TGTGCCATCCGCGACCAGGGAGGAGGAGGAAACACCATATATTTT. It is translated as CAIRDQGGGGNTIYF.

This clone was detected only once. The chain is built from TRBV29-1 and TRBJ2-7; 10 positions match TRBD1. The CDR3 length is 14 residues. V shed 6 bases, J shed 5 bases, and the junction held 10 bases outside the gene matches. The germline V gene encodes CDR1 SQVTM and CDR2 ANQGSEA. CDR3 protein: CSVSRDRGNNEQYF. CDR3 nucleotide sequence: TGCAGCGTCAGCCGGGACAGGGGCAACAACGAGCAGTACTTC.

Only a few counts were recorded for this clone. The chain links TRBV9 to TRBJ2-7; D gene ambiguous. CDR1 SGDLS and CDR2 YYNGEE come from the germline V gene. V dropped 8 bases and J dropped 2 bases, with 11 bases sitting between them. This CDR3 is built from 12 residues. As DNA, the CDR3 is TGTGCCAGAGAGACACGGACCTACGAGCAGTACTTC. Translated: CARETRTYEQYF.

In its sample, this clone was seen once. The CDR3 is CASSLGQGREQYF. CDR3 nucleotides: TGTGCCAGCAGTTTGGGGCAGGGGCGAGAGCAGTACTTC. The chain carries TRBV27 and TRBJ2-7; D perhaps matches TRBD1 (6 bases). CDR3 length: 13 amino acids. Germline assignment: CDR1 MNHEY and CDR2 SMNVEV (reference sequence). V lost 3 bases and J lost 7, with 13 bases in between.

The genes are TRBV5-3 and TRBJ1-2, with a weak D call TRBD1 (5 bases). TRBV5-3 falls under the ORF class, with uncertain function. With 6 bases removed from V and 3 bases from J, the gap between germline ends came to 24 bases. The CDR3 is 17 residues long. The CDR3 DNA reads TGTGCCAGAATGGGTCGGGCAGGGCTTTTAAGGGACTATGGCTACACCTTC. Protein product: CARMGRAGLLRDYGYTF.

This clone was recorded a few times. The chain joins TRBV5-1 to TRBJ2-3, with 8 bases matching TRBD1. J gave up 1 base and V 2 bases, and 3 bases lay outside the gene matches. This CDR3 contains 15 residues. Per germline, CDR1 SGHRS and CDR2 YFSETQ. CDR3 in DNA: TGCGCCAGCAGCTTAGGGGGACAGGGCACAGATACGCAGTATTTT. Protein product: CASSLGGQGTDTQYF.

In this sample, this clone turned up once. This chain joins TRBV6-1 and TRBJ2-1; D possibly corresponds to TRBD1 (6 bases). With 2 bases removed from V and 13 bases from J, the gap between germline ends came to 12 bases. CDR3 length equals 12 residues. The germline V gene has CDR1 MNHNS and CDR2 SASEGT. The CDR3 DNA sequence: TGTGCCAGCAGTGAATCACAGGGAGTTCAGTTCTTC. This codes for CASSESQGVQFF.

Comment on this clone: The same CDR3 also results from other DNA sequences found in this sample. The V gene is TRBV7-9, the J gene TRBJ1-2; D is uncertain. V lost 0 bases, J lost 5 bases, and 7 bases lay in between. Germline V lookup: CDR1 SEHNR, CDR2 FQNEAQ (reference sequence). The CDR3 loop spans 13 amino acids. The CDR3 is CASSLAASYGYTF. CDR3 sequence (DNA): TGTGCCAGCAGCTTAGCGGCCAGTTATGGCTACACCTTC.

The V gene is TRBV2, the J gene TRBJ1-5; TRBD1 matches 10 bases. V was clipped by 7 bases and J by 4 bases; unmatched bases: 7. CDR1 SNHLY and CDR2 FYNNEI come from the germline V gene. The CDR3 consists of 15 residues. The chain's CDR3 is CASTGGGQGNQPQHF. DNA for the CDR3: TGTGCCAGCACGGGGGGGGGACAGGGGAATCAGCCCCAGCATTTT.

This chain connects TRBV6-1 to TRBJ2-2, with 10 nucleotides matching TRBD2. The CDR3 totals 15 residues. J was trimmed by 5 bases and V by 2 bases; bases with no gene match: 2. Germline CDR1 MNHNS, CDR2 SASEGT. This CDR3 reads CASSELAGETGELFF. CDR3 nucleotides: TGTGCCAGCAGTGAACTAGCGGGAGAGACCGGGGAGCTGTTTTTT.

The V and J genes are TRBV9 and TRBJ2-3; D may be TRBD1 (6 bases). The CDR3 sequence is 15 residues long. V was clipped by 1 base and J by 2 bases, with 11 bases between them. Per the germline V gene, CDR1 is SGDLS and CDR2 is YYNGEE. The CDR3 reads CASSVTGFITDTQYF. The CDR3 DNA sequence: TGTGCCAGCAGCGTAACAGGGTTCATCACAGATACGCAGTATTTT.

V usage is TRBV7-9 and J usage is TRBJ2-2, with unresolved D. Deletions cut 11 bases from V and 1 base from J, with 8 bases between. The CDR3 is 12 amino acids. The germline V gene has CDR1 SEHNR and CDR2 FQNEAQ (reference sequence). CDR3 protein: CAFQQNTGELFF. CDR3 nucleotide sequence: TGTGCCTTCCAACAGAACACCGGGGAGCTGTTTTTT.

V usage is TRBV5-4 and J usage is TRBJ2-2; 8 bases fit TRBD2. Germline lookup yields CDR1 SGHNT and CDR2 YYREEE (reference sequence). J lost 2 bases, V lost 4 bases, and 7 bases had no gene match. This CDR3 is 16 amino acids long. DNA of the CDR3: TGTGCCAGCAGCGGCCGGACTAGCCCTAACACCGGGGAGCTGTTTTTT. Translating it yields CASSGRTSPNTGELFF. Complete variable domain (other parts from reference TRBV5-4 and TRBJ2-2): ETGVTQSPTHLIKTRGQQVTLRCSSQSGHNTVSWYQQALGQGPQFIFQYYREEENGRGNFPPRFSGLQFPNYSSELNVNALELDDSALYLCASSGRTSPNTGELFFGEGSRLTVL.

The chain uses TRBV9 and TRBJ1-2; D is possibly TRBD1 (6 bases). The CDR3 loop spans 15 amino acids. V lost 4 bases to trimming and J lost 6 bases, with 19 bases between them. Germline loops: CDR1 SGDLS, CDR2 YYNGEE. The CDR3 is CASSPRGGVGDGYTF. CDR3 nucleotide sequence: TGTGCCAGCAGCCCCCGAGGGGGGGTTGGAGATGGCTACACCTTC. Filled out from reference TRBV9 and TRBJ1-2, the complete variable domain reads DSGVTQTPKHLITATGQRVTLRCSPRSGDLSVYWYQQSLDQGLQFLIQYYNGEERAKGNILERFSAQQFPDLHSELNLSSLELGDSALYFCASSPRGGVGDGYTFGSGTRLTVV.

The chain has TRBV4-1 and TRBJ1-3, with 10 bases lining up with TRBD1. Germline-derived CDR1 and CDR2 are MGHRA and YSYEKL. The CDR3 totals 15 residues. V gave up 0 bases and J gave up 5 bases; unmatched junction bases: 1. The DNA for the CDR3 is TGCGCCAGCAGCCAAGATGACAGGGGGCGAAACACCATATATTTT. Translation: CASSQDDRGRNTIYF.

The chain recombines TRBV30 with TRBJ2-1, with D possibly matching TRBD2 (6 bases). Germline CDR1 is GTSNPN and CDR2 is SVGIG (reference sequence). Between the trimmed V and J ends, which lost 5 bases and 7 bases, there was a span of 6 bases. The CDR3 covers 10 residues. CDR3 region: CAWGGNEQFF. CDR3 coding DNA: TGTGCCTGGGGGGGGAATGAGCAGTTCTTC.

For the CDR3, the DNA is TGTGCCAGCAGTGACCGAGGGTGGGGCTACACCTTC. Translating it yields CASSDRGWGYTF. This sequence joins TRBV6-4 and TRBJ1-2; D is undetermined. The germline CDR1 and CDR2 sequences are MRHNA and SNTAGT. CDR3 length equals 12 residues. V lost 2 bases to trimming and J lost 8 bases, with 9 bases between them.

This chain joins TRBV4-3 and TRBJ2-5; no reliable D call. TRBJ2-7 matches the DNA end more closely, so the J call is doubtful. This CDR3 region has 15 residues. CDR1 is LGHNA and CDR2 is YSLEER in the germline V gene. As DNA, the CDR3 is TGCGCCAGCAGCCACAGGCTATTGAGCTCCTACGAGCAGTACTTC. It encodes CASSHRLLSSYEQYF.